This TCR beta chain was documented in a study of glioma-infiltrating T cells. This CDR3 is 15 amino acids long. J gave up 7 bases and V 5 bases, and 9 bases lay outside the gene matches. Amplification of TCR alpha and beta CDR3 regions from RNA used iRepertoire nested multiplex PCR. Each CDR3 protein gets one entry after TCRdb re-called the multiplex PCR reads with MiXCR. This table has more than 9,000 distinct CDR3 sequences, more than 20% appearing once. Study results and caveats: Non-neoplastic patients had below-expected tissue-blood divergence, while all gliomas exceeded expectation.

This clonotype was seen ten or more times. Its antigen is undetermined. The chain uses TRBV12-3 or TRBV12-4 and TRBJ2-1; 9 positions match TRBD1. Input material: glioma tissue, nonneoplastic brain tissue, or PBMCs (not recorded which). This clonotype was sampled from a human donor with low-grade glioma or glioblastoma, undergoing nonglioma brain surgery, or in good health (not recorded which). The chain's CDR3 is CASSARDRVLNEQFF. In DNA, the CDR3 is TGTGCCAGCAGTGCCCGGGACAGGGTCCTTAATGAGCAGTTCTTC.